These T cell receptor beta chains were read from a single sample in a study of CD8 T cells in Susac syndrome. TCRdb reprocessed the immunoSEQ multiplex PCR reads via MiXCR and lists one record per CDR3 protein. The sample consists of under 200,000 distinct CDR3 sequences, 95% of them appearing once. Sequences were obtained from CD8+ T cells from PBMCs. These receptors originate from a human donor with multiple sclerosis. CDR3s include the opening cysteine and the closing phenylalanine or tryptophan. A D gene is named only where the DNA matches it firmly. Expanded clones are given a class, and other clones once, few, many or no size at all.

CDR3nt: TGTGCCAGCAGCTTTCTCGCGACCGGGACTAGCGGGTTGAGACGGACTGGGACCCAGTACTTC
CDR3aa: CASSFLATGTSGLRRTGTQYF
d_gene: TRBD2
v_gene: TRBV11-2
j_gene: TRBJ2-5
abundance: once

CDR3nt: TGTGCCAGCAGCCAAGACTCTACGAGGCGGGCCTCCTACGAGCAGTACTTC
CDR3aa: CASSQDSTRRASYEQYF
d_gene: .
v_gene: TRBV4-2
j_gene: TRBJ2-7
abundance: .

CDR3nt: TGTGCCTGGGACCCAGGGGGTCACTATGGCTACACCTTC
CDR3aa: CAWDPGGHYGYTF
d_gene: TRBD1
v_gene: TRBV30
j_gene: TRBJ1-2
abundance: .

CDR3nt: TGTGCCAGCACCCCCCAATACGGAGGGCCCCTTAACTATGGCTACACCTTC
CDR3aa: CASTPQYGGPLNYGYTF
d_gene: .
v_gene: TRBV3-1
j_gene: TRBJ1-2
abundance: .

CDR3nt: TGTGCCAGCAGCCCACAGGGGTCTGAGCAGTTCTTC
CDR3aa: CASSPQGSEQFF
d_gene: TRBD1
v_gene: TRBV12-3/TRBV12-4
j_gene: TRBJ2-1
abundance: .

CDR3nt: TGCAGCGTTTACGGGAGCTCCTACGAGCAGTACTTC
CDR3aa: CSVYGSSYEQYF
d_gene: .
v_gene: TRBV29-1
j_gene: TRBJ2-7
abundance: .

CDR3nt: TGTGCCAGCAGCTTTAGTTGGTACCAACCAGAGACCCAGTACTTC
CDR3aa: CASSFSWYQPETQYF
d_gene: .
v_gene: TRBV7-3
j_gene: TRBJ2-5
abundance: .

CDR3nt: TGTGCCAGCAGCTACTATAGCGGGCGTGCGGATGAGCAGTTCTTC
CDR3aa: CASSYYSGRADEQFF
d_gene: TRBD2
v_gene: TRBV7-9
j_gene: TRBJ2-1
abundance: once

CDR3nt: TGTGCCAGCAGCCCCAGCGGGAGGGTCGTAGATACGCAGTATTTT
CDR3aa: CASSPSGRVVDTQYF
d_gene: TRBD2
v_gene: TRBV7-9
j_gene: TRBJ2-3
abundance: .

CDR3nt: TGTGCCAGCAGTTCGGGACTCCTTGGGTGGAATGAGCAGTTCTTC
CDR3aa: CASSSGLLGWNEQFF
d_gene: .
v_gene: TRBV28
j_gene: TRBJ2-1
abundance: .

CDR3nt: TGTGCCAGTAGTATCGGCAGGGTGAACACTGAAGCTTTCTTT
CDR3aa: CASSIGRVNTEAFF
d_gene: .
v_gene: TRBV19
j_gene: TRBJ1-1
abundance: .

CDR3nt: TGTGCCAGCAGCCACCACATCCTCTCACCAGGGGGTGAGGGAGATACGCAGTATTTT
CDR3aa: CASSHHILSPGGEGDTQYF
d_gene: TRBD1
v_gene: TRBV5-6
j_gene: TRBJ2-3
abundance: once

CDR3nt: TGTGCCAGCAGCCCCGGGCTGCCCTACGAGCAGTACTTC
CDR3aa: CASSPGLPYEQYF
d_gene: .
v_gene: TRBV9
j_gene: TRBJ2-7
abundance: .

CDR3nt: TGTGCCAGCAGACTTGGACAGGGGTTAATGAACACTGAAGCTTTCTTT
CDR3aa: CASRLGQGLMNTEAFF
d_gene: TRBD1
v_gene: TRBV2
j_gene: TRBJ1-1
abundance: .

CDR3nt: TGTGCCAGCAGCCAATTCGGGGACGAGCAGTACTTC
CDR3aa: CASSQFGDEQYF
d_gene: .
v_gene: TRBV7-9
j_gene: TRBJ2-7
abundance: once

CDR3nt: TGTGCCAGCAGTTTGATAAAGGGGAATCCCTACGAGCAGTACTTC
CDR3aa: CASSLIKGNPYEQYF
d_gene: .
v_gene: TRBV27
j_gene: TRBJ2-7
abundance: .

CDR3nt: TGTGCTAGCTCGTTGGGTCAGCAAGAGACCCAGTACTTC
CDR3aa: CASSLGQQETQYF
d_gene: .
v_gene: TRBV7-7
j_gene: TRBJ2-5
abundance: .

CDR3nt: TGTGCCAGCAGTGAAGGGCTAGCGGTCGGCACAGATACGCAGTATTTT
CDR3aa: CASSEGLAVGTDTQYF
d_gene: TRBD2
v_gene: TRBV2
j_gene: TRBJ2-3
abundance: .

CDR3nt: TGTGCCAGCAGCGCATACGGTACCTCCTACGAGCAGTACTTC
CDR3aa: CASSAYGTSYEQYF
d_gene: .
v_gene: TRBV27
j_gene: TRBJ2-7
abundance: .

CDR3nt: TGTGCCAGCAGCTTGGGCAGGGGTACCCATGAGCAGTTCTTC
CDR3aa: CASSLGRGTHEQFF
d_gene: .
v_gene: TRBV5-6
j_gene: TRBJ2-1
abundance: .